This T cell receptor (beta chain) emerged from a study of T cell repertoires in cytomegalovirus infection. Study context: Use of recently identified HLA-C-restricted and well-studied HLA-B-restricted CMV epitopes was part of the study. Public TCR beta signatures indicated both CMV infection and matching HLA type. Findings and limits, study-wide: Clonotypes of TCR beta that were HLA-C-restricted and CMV-specific dominated the ex vivo response.

CDR3 length: 15 residues. Looked up from germline, CDR1 is MGHRA and CDR2 is YSYEKL. V gave up 0 bases and J gave up 7 bases; unmatched junction bases: 8. Notes on this clonotype: Antigen specificity is unknown.

TCRdb re-derived calls from the reads in MiXCR, one entry per CDR3 protein. The profile shows 150,000 or so distinct CDR3 sequences, approximately 30% of them singletons. The specimen comprised CD8+ T cells from cultured PBMCs, sampled from culture after CMV antigen stimulation. The TCR comes from a human donor in good health (CMV status not recorded). Some clones in this sample may be carry-over from other donors' samples. This chain connects TRBV4-1 to TRBJ1-2, with TRBD1 matching 7 bases. Here the CDR3 reads CASSQDGRGYGGYTF. CDR3 nucleotide sequence: TGCGCCAGCAGCCAAGATGGCAGGGGGTACGGTGGCTACACCTTC.